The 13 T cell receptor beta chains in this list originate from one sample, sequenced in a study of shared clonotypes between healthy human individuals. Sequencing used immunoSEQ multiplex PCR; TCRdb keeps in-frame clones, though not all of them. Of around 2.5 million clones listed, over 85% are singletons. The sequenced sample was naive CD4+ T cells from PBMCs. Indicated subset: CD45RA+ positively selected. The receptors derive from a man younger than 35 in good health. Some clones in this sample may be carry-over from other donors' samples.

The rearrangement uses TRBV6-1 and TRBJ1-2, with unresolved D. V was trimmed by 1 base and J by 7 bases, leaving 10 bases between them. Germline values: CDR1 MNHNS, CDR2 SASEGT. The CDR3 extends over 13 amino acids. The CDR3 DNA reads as TGTGCCAGCAGTGAAGTCGGAGCCTTTGGCTACACCTTC. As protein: CASSEVGAFGYTF.

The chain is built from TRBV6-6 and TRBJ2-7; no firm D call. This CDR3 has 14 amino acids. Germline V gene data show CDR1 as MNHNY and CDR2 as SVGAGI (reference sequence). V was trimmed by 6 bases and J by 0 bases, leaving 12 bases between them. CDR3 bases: TGTGCCAGCAGCTACCTACTGACCTCCTACGAGCAGTACTTC. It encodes CASSYLLTSYEQYF.

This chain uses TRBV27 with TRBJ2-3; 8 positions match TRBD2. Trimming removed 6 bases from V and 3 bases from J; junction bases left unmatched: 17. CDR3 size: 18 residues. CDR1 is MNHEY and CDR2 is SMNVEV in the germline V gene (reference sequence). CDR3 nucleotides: TGTGCCAGCAGGTTGACCGGGACTAGTTTCCTGGGGACAGATACGCAGTATTTT. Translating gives CASRLTGTSFLGTDTQYF.

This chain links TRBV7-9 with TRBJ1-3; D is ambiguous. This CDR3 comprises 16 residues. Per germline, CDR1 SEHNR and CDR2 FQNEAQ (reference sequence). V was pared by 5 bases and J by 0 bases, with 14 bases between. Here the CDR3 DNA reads TGTGCCAGCAGCCGTTCCGACGGAGACTCTGGAAACACCATATATTTT. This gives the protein CASSRSDGDSGNTIYF.

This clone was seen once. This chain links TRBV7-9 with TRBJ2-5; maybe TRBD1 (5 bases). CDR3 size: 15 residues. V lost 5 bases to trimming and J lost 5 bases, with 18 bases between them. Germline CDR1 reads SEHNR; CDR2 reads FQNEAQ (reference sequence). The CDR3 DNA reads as TGTGCCAGCAGCCCATGGACGGACGCAGGGGAGACCCAGTACTTC. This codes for CASSPWTDAGETQYF.

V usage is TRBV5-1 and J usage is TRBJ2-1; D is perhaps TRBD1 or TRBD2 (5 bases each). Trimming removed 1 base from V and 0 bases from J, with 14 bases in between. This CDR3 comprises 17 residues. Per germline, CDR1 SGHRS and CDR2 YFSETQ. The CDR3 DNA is TGCGCCAGCAGCTTGCGGGACCCTTCAAGCTCCTACAATGAGCAGTTCTTC. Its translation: CASSLRDPSSSYNEQFF. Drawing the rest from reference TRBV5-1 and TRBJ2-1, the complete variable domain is KAGVTQTPRYLIKTRGQQVTLSCSPISGHRSVSWYQQTPGQGLQFLFEYFSETQRNKGNFPGRFSGRQFSNSRSEMNVSTLELGDSALYLCASSLRDPSSSYNEQFFGPGTRLTVL.

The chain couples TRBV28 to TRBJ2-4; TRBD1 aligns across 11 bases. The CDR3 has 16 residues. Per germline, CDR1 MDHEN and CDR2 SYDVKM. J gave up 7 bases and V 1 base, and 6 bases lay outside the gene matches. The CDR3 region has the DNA TGTGCCAGCAGTTTATTGTGGGGGGACAGGGGGAACATTCAGTACTTC. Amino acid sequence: CASSLLWGDRGNIQYF. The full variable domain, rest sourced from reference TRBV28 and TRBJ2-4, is DVKVTQSSRYLVKRTGEKVFLECVQDMDHENMFWYRQDPGLGLRLIYFSYDVKMKEKGDIPEGYSVSREKKERFSLILESASTNQTSMYLCASSLLWGDRGNIQYFGAGTRLSVL.

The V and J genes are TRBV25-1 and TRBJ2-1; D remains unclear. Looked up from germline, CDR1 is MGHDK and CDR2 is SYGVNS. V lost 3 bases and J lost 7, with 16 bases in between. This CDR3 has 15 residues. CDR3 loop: CASSDPASGRNEQFF. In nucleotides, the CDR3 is TGTGCCAGCAGTGACCCCGCCTCGGGTCGGAATGAGCAGTTCTTC.

Here the CDR3 DNA reads TGTGCCAGCAGCTGGGACAGCTTAGAGACCCAGTACTTC. Translation gives CASSWDSLETQYF. The gene calls are TRBV6-5 and TRBJ2-5, with 7 bases identical to TRBD1. This CDR3 contains 13 residues. V shed 6 bases and J 4 bases; nucleotides not matched to a gene: 5. From germline, CDR1 is MNHEY and CDR2 SVGAGI.

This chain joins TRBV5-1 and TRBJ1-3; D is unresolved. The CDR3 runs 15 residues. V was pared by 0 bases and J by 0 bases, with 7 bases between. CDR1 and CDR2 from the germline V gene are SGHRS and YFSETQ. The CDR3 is CASSLDVRSGNTIYF. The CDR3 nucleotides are TGCGCCAGCAGCTTGGATGTGCGCTCTGGAAACACCATATATTTT.

CDR3 protein: CASNPRWGEQYF. CDR3 bases: TGTGCCAGCAACCCTCGGTGGGGCGAGCAGTACTTC. The chain couples TRBV28 to TRBJ2-7; D is unclear. The V and J ends lost 7 bases and 6 bases respectively, with 13 bases between them. CDR1 is MDHEN and CDR2 is SYDVKM in the germline V gene. This CDR3 spans 12 amino acids. Full variable domain (rest looked up from reference TRBV28 and TRBJ2-7): DVKVTQSSRYLVKRTGEKVFLECVQDMDHENMFWYRQDPGLGLRLIYFSYDVKMKEKGDIPEGYSVSREKKERFSLILESASTNQTSMYLCASNPRWGEQYFGPGTRLTVT.

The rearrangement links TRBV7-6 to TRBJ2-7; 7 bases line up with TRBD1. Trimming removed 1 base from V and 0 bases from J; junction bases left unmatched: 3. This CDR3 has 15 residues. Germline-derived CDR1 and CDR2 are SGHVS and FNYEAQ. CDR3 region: CASSLESGGSYEQYF. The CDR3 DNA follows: TGTGCCAGCAGCTTAGAATCAGGGGGCTCCTACGAGCAGTACTTC.

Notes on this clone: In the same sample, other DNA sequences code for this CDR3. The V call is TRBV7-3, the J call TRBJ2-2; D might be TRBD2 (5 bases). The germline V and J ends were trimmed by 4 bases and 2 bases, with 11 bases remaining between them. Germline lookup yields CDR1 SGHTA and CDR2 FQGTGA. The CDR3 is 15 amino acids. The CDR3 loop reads CASSSGRGNTGELFF. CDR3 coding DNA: TGTGCCAGCAGCTCCGGTCGGGGAAACACCGGGGAGCTGTTTTTT.